A selection of T cell receptor beta chains follows, all from one sample in a study of cytomegalovirus exposure and HLA in healthy donors. Only in-frame clones appear in the TCRdb table, and some are missing; sequencing was by immunoSEQ multiplex PCR. This sample has roughly 77,000 clones, with roughly two thirds found just once. Sequencing was carried out using PBMCs. These receptor sequences come from a woman aged 45-60 years in good health and CMV-seropositive. CDR3s include the opening cysteine and the closing phenylalanine or tryptophan. The D gene is left open where the match is weak. Rows give clone size only sometimes, using once, few, many, or a class for an expanded clone.

v_gene: TRBV5-4; d_gene: TRBD2; j_gene: TRBJ2-1; abundance: -; CDR3aa: CASSLVPSGVNNEQFF; CDR3nt: TGTGCCAGCAGCTTGGTCCCCAGCGGGGTTAACAATGAGCAGTTCTTC
v_gene: TRBV5-1; d_gene: -; j_gene: TRBJ1-1; abundance: -; CDR3aa: CASSFIQSRGTEAFF; CDR3nt: TGCGCCAGCAGCTTTATACAAAGTCGGGGCACTGAAGCTTTCTTT
v_gene: TRBV5-1; d_gene: -; j_gene: TRBJ1-4; abundance: -; CDR3aa: CASSPDSINEKLFF; CDR3nt: TGCGCCAGCAGCCCCGACAGTATTAATGAAAAACTGTTTTTT
v_gene: TRBV7-9; d_gene: -; j_gene: TRBJ2-2; abundance: -; CDR3aa: CASSRTENTGELFF; CDR3nt: TGTGCCAGCAGCCGGACAGAAAACACCGGGGAGCTGTTTTTT
v_gene: TRBV6-5; d_gene: -; j_gene: TRBJ1-1; abundance: -; CDR3aa: CASSYTNRDVAFF; CDR3nt: TGTGCCAGCAGTTACACTAACAGGGATGTCGCTTTCTTT
v_gene: TRBV19; d_gene: TRBD1; j_gene: TRBJ2-4; abundance: -; CDR3aa: CASSILGQPKNIQYF; CDR3nt: TGTGCCAGTAGTATTTTGGGACAGCCTAAAAACATTCAGTACTTC
v_gene: TRBV7-9; d_gene: -; j_gene: TRBJ1-3; abundance: few; CDR3aa: CSSSLVGTLLFRNTIYF; CDR3nt: TGTTCCAGCAGCTTAGTCGGGACTCTCCTCTTTCGAAACACCATATATTTT
v_gene: TRBV5-6; d_gene: -; j_gene: TRBJ1-5; abundance: -; CDR3aa: CASSLGLSGTYQPQHF; CDR3nt: TGTGCCAGCAGCTTGGGTTTATCAGGGACATATCAGCCCCAGCATTTT
v_gene: TRBV28; d_gene: -; j_gene: TRBJ2-3; abundance: once; CDR3aa: CASSLTGGTDTQYF; CDR3nt: TGTGCCAGCAGTTTAACGGGGGGCACAGATACGCAGTATTTT
v_gene: TRBV5-1; d_gene: TRBD2; j_gene: TRBJ2-1; abundance: few; CDR3aa: CASSLQRGSYNEQFF; CDR3nt: TGCGCCAGCAGCTTGCAGCGGGGTTCCTACAATGAGCAGTTCTTC
v_gene: TRBV7-3; d_gene: TRBD1; j_gene: TRBJ1-3; abundance: -; CDR3aa: CASSLDRGTGNTIYF; CDR3nt: TGTGCCAGCAGCTTGGACAGGGGAACTGGAAACACCATATATTTT
v_gene: TRBV6-1; d_gene: -; j_gene: TRBJ1-6; abundance: -; CDR3aa: CASKKGSDGLSPLHF; CDR3nt: TGTGCCAGCAAAAAAGGGAGTGACGGCCTTTCACCCCTCCACTTT
v_gene: TRBV5-1; d_gene: TRBD1; j_gene: TRBJ2-1; abundance: -; CDR3aa: CASSTGVGNEQFF; CDR3nt: TGCGCCAGCAGCACAGGGGTGGGCAATGAGCAGTTCTTC
v_gene: TRBV19; d_gene: TRBD1; j_gene: TRBJ2-2; abundance: -; CDR3aa: CASSLYQDRDTGELFF; CDR3nt: TGTGCCAGTAGCCTATACCAGGACAGGGACACCGGGGAGCTGTTTTTC
v_gene: TRBV7-2; d_gene: -; j_gene: TRBJ2-3; abundance: few; CDR3aa: CASSLNPTIFSGDTQYF; CDR3nt: TGTGCCAGCAGCTTAAACCCTACGATTTTTTCAGGAGATACGCAGTATTTT
v_gene: TRBV4-1; d_gene: -; j_gene: TRBJ1-2; abundance: -; CDR3aa: CASSHYGGYTF; CDR3nt: TGCGCCAGCAGCCATTATGGCGGCTACACCTTC
v_gene: TRBV13; d_gene: TRBD1; j_gene: TRBJ2-3; abundance: few; CDR3aa: CASSPDRDGDTQYF; CDR3nt: TGTGCCAGCAGCCCGGACAGGGACGGAGATACGCAGTATTTT